One sample yielded the 2 T cell receptor beta chains listed below, sequenced in a study of T cells in women clearing cervical HPV infection. TCRdb's table, derived via immunoSEQ multiplex PCR, lists solely in-frame clones and lacks some. The repertoire table contains about 23,000 clones. The sample taken for sequencing was blood buffy coat. These receptors originate from a woman aged 18-70 years with a cervical HPV16 infection that either progressed to CIN3+ or cleared (not recorded which).

Regarding this clone: The read ends 3 residues shy of where the CDR3 ends; the end is completed using the germline J gene. The genes are TRBV5-4 and TRBJ1-2, with unresolved D. CDR3 length: 14 amino acids. V lost 0 bases, J lost 4 bases, and 10 bases lay in between. CDR1 and CDR2 from the germline V gene are SGHNT and YYREEE (reference sequence). The CDR3 loop reads CASSLGLNFYGYTF. The sequenced part of the CDR3 DNA is TGTGCCAGCAGCTTGGGTTTGAACTTCTATGGC.

For this clone: The read terminates 3 residues before the CDR3 end, so the remaining end is supplied by the germline J gene. The V and J genes are TRBV5-1 and TRBJ2-1, with 10 bases lining up with TRBD1. Unmatched junction bases numbered 8, after V lost 3 bases and J lost 8 bases. The germline V gene encodes CDR1 SGHRS and CDR2 YFSETQ. This CDR3 spans 15 amino acids. CDR3 bases read: TGCGCCAGCAGCTCGACAGGGGGCGCCGGGGATGAG. This translates into CASSSTGGAGDE. The CDR3 in full is CASSSTGGAGDEQFF.